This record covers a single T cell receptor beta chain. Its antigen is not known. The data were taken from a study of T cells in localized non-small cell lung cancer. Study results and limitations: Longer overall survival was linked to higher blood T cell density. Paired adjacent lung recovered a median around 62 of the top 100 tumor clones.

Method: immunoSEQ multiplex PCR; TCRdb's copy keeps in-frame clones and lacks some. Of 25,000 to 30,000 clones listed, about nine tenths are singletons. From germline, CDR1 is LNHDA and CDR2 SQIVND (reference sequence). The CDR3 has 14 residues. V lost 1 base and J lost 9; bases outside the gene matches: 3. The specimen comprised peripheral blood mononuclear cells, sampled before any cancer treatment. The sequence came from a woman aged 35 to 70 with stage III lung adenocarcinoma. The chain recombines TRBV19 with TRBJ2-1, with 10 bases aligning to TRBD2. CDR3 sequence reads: CASSIGPSGSEQFF. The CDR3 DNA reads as TGTGCCAGTAGTATAGGGCCTAGCGGGAGTGAGCAGTTCTTC.